The 21 T cell receptor beta chains in this list originate from one sample, sequenced in a study of chemoradiotherapy in HPV16-positive cancers. TCRdb's table, derived via immunoSEQ multiplex PCR, lists solely in-frame clones and lacks some. Of about 8,600 clones in the sample, about 80% were seen once. The sample was taken from a patient who underwent chemoradiotherapy. Receptors were obtained from a human donor with HPV-associated anogenital cancer.

This sequence joins TRBV5-1 and TRBJ1-1; 7 bases are a match to TRBD1. J gave up 6 bases and V 3 bases, and 5 bases lay outside the gene matches. Germline CDR1 SGHRS, CDR2 YFSETQ. The CDR3 length is 13 residues. CDR3 residues: CASSWDDRAEAFF. CDR3 nucleotides: TGCGCCAGCAGCTGGGACGACAGGGCTGAAGCTTTCTTT.

This CDR3 reads CASRRIGGALETQYF. DNA of the CDR3: TGTGCCAGCAGGCGGATCGGGGGGGCATTAGAGACCCAGTACTTC. The chain is built from TRBV7-2 and TRBJ2-5; 8 bases are shared with TRBD2. V dropped 6 bases and J dropped 4; count of bases not matched to a gene: 10. The CDR3 runs 15 residues. Per the germline V gene, CDR1 is SGHTA and CDR2 is FQGNSA.

The rearrangement links TRBV29-1 to TRBJ2-3, with a tentative D call TRBD2 (7 bases). This CDR3 has 16 amino acids. Trimming cost V 8 bases and J 1 base, with 22 bases left between them. From germline, CDR1 is SQVTM and CDR2 ANQGSEA. The CDR3 nucleotides read TGCAGCACCTGGGGGGGGCATAGTCAGGGCACAGATACGCAGTATTTT. It encodes CSTWGGHSQGTDTQYF.

The count of this clone is one. This chain joins TRBV7-8 and TRBJ2-7, with D possibly being TRBD1 (5 bases). Germline V lookup: CDR1 SGHVS, CDR2 FQNEAQ. The CDR3 is 18 residues long. Trimming stripped 6 bases from V and 2 bases from J, with 26 bases between. The CDR3 sequence is CASRPTQGKSNLPYEQYF. As DNA, the CDR3 is TGTGCCAGCAGACCTACCCAGGGAAAGTCAAATTTACCCTACGAGCAGTACTTC.

This clone is a singleton in its sample. The V call is TRBV6-1, the J call TRBJ2-3; D ambiguous. The CDR3 has 12 residues. Germline CDR1 reads MNHNS; CDR2 reads SASEGT. V lost 6 bases, J lost 1 base, and 5 bases lay in between. In DNA, the CDR3 is TGTGCCAGCAGGGATGGCACAGATACGCAGTATTTT. This gives the protein CASRDGTDTQYF.

V is TRBV5-6 and J is TRBJ2-3; D possibly corresponds to TRBD2 (5 bases). Germline V gene lookup returns CDR1 SGHDT and CDR2 YYEEEE. Trimming left V 0 bases short and J 0 bases short, with 11 bases between. The CDR3 spans 16 residues. CDR3 in amino acids: CASSLAGSPSTDTQYF. CDR3 bases: TGTGCCAGCAGCTTGGCGGGGTCGCCTAGCACAGATACGCAGTATTTT. Together with reference TRBV5-6 and TRBJ2-3, the CDR3 gives the full variable domain: DAGVTQSPTHLIKTRGQQVTLRCSPKSGHDTVSWYQQALGQGPQFIFQYYEEEERQRGNFPDRFSGHQFPNYSSELNVNALLLGDSALYLCASSLAGSPSTDTQYFGPGTRLTVL.

V is TRBV7-6 and J is TRBJ2-3, with D hard to call. The V end was cut by 1 base, the J end by 0 bases, with 5 bases between. Germline V gene sequence: CDR1 SGHVS, CDR2 FNYEAQ. CDR3 length: 14 amino acids. The CDR3 DNA is TGTGCCAGCAGCTTAGTGACTAGCACAGATACGCAGTATTTT. Its protein is CASSLVTSTDTQYF.

V is TRBV7-3 and J is TRBJ1-1; 9 nucleotides align to TRBD1. V gave up 4 bases and J gave up 1 base; unmatched junction bases: 1. Germline-derived CDR1 and CDR2 are SGHTA and FQGTGA. The CDR3 spans 14 residues. The CDR3: CASSSQGANTEAFF. In DNA, the CDR3 is TGTGCCAGCAGCTCACAGGGGGCGAACACTGAAGCTTTCTTT.

The chain employs TRBV10-3 and TRBJ1-1, with D perhaps TRBD1 (5 bases). Trimming shortened V by 4 bases and J by 4 bases, and 7 bases separated the two germline ends. The CDR3 totals 12 residues. Germline values: CDR1 ENHRY, CDR2 SYGVKD. Here the CDR3 reads CAISVGGTEAFF. Here the CDR3 DNA reads TGTGCCATCAGTGTCGGGGGCACTGAAGCTTTCTTT.

This chain links TRBV6-6 with TRBJ1-6; no firm D call. The germline V gene has CDR1 MNHNY and CDR2 SVGAGI (reference sequence). The CDR3 sequence is 14 residues long. Trimming shortened V by 2 bases and J by 8 bases, and 10 bases separated the two germline ends. CDR3 in amino acids: CASSYMERDSPLHF. CDR3 DNA sequence: TGTGCCAGCAGTTACATGGAAAGGGATTCACCCCTCCACTTT.

The chain recombines TRBV6-5 with TRBJ2-3; D unclear. Trimming pared 4 bases from V and 5 bases from J, leaving 10 bases between. The CDR3 runs 13 residues. Germline V gene lookup returns CDR1 MNHEY and CDR2 SVGAGI. In DNA form, the CDR3 reads TGTGCCAGCAGTTTCGGCCCGTTAGATACGCAGTATTTT. Translated, it gives CASSFGPLDTQYF.

This clone was seen once. The V gene is TRBV6-1, the J gene TRBJ1-2, with D possibly being TRBD1 (5 bases). CDR3 length: 15 amino acids. V lost 3 bases and J lost 4, with 15 bases in between. CDR1 and CDR2 (germline): MNHNS, SASEGT. The CDR3 sequence is CASSDGTFTGYGYTF. CDR3 nucleotides: TGTGCCAGCAGTGACGGGACTTTTACAGGCTATGGCTACACCTTC.

In its sample, this clone was seen a few times. J is TRBJ2-2 and V is TRBV27; D gene uncertain. The germline CDR1 and CDR2 sequences are MNHEY and SMNVEV (reference sequence). Trimming cost V 6 bases and J 2 bases, with 7 bases left between them. The CDR3 spans 13 residues. The DNA of the CDR3 is TGTGCCAGCAGCTCTTTAAACACCGGGGAGCTGTTTTTT. Its translation is CASSSLNTGELFF.

The gene calls are TRBV19 and TRBJ2-5, with TRBD2 identical over 7 bases. There are 13 residues in the CDR3. The ends lost 9 bases at V and 0 bases at J; junction bases unmatched: 4. Looked up from germline, CDR1 is LNHDA and CDR2 is SQIVND (reference sequence). CDR3 residues: CASRGVDQETQYF. CDR3 DNA: TGTGCCAGCCGGGGGGTAGACCAAGAGACCCAGTACTTC.

This chain connects TRBV10-1 to TRBJ2-3; 7 bases align to TRBD2. The germline V gene encodes CDR1 WNHNN and CDR2 SYGVQD (reference sequence). The CDR3 covers 14 residues. The V and J ends lost 3 bases and 2 bases, in that order; junction bases with no gene match: 2. Written as DNA, the CDR3 is TGCGCCAGCAGTGACGGGACTAACACAGATACGCAGTATTTT. Its protein product is CASSDGTNTDTQYF.

The chain carries TRBV6-1 and TRBJ1-5, with 7 bases aligning to TRBD1. CDR3 length: 15 residues. V gave up 0 bases and J gave up 6 bases; unmatched junction bases: 5. Germline-derived CDR1 and CDR2 are MNHNS and SASEGT. The CDR3 nucleotides read TGTGCCAGCAGTGAAGCAAACAGGGGACTTCAGCCCCAGCATTTT. Protein: CASSEANRGLQPQHF.

This clone was counted between two and nine times. V gene TRBV6-5 combines with J gene TRBJ2-4, with TRBD2 identical over 10 bases. The V gene's germline CDR1 is MNHEY and CDR2 SVGAGI. V trimming: 7 bases; J trimming: 6 bases; junction bases outside the gene matches: 9. The CDR3 runs to 15 residues. CDR3 residues: CASKERGGLGNIQYF. The CDR3 coding sequence is TGTGCCAGCAAGGAGCGGGGGGGCCTCGGAAACATTCAGTACTTC.

The V gene is TRBV7-6, the J gene TRBJ1-1; D is perhaps TRBD1 (5 bases). V dropped 0 bases and J dropped 7 bases, with 9 bases sitting between them. The CDR3 contains 13 residues. CDR1 and CDR2 (germline): SGHVS, FNYEAQ. CDR3 region: CASSLASQGEAFF. Written as DNA, the CDR3 is TGTGCCAGCAGCTTAGCCTCGCAGGGTGAAGCTTTCTTT.

The chain combines TRBV6-1 with TRBJ2-7; perhaps D is TRBD1 or TRBD2 (5 bases each). Germline values: CDR1 MNHNS, CDR2 SASEGT. Between the trimmed V and J ends, which lost 1 base and 1 base, there was a span of 11 bases. This CDR3 is 15 amino acids long. The CDR3 region has the DNA TGTGCCAGCAGTGAAGGGGCAGGGAGATCCTACGAGCAGTACTTC. Translating it yields CASSEGAGRSYEQYF.

This clone appeared a single time. The chain couples TRBV18 to TRBJ1-1; a weak D match, TRBD1 (5 bases). The CDR3 length is 17 residues. Germline-derived CDR1 and CDR2 are KGHSH and LQKENI. V was shortened by 3 bases and J by 3 bases, with 20 bases between the two germline ends. CDR3 nucleotide sequence: TGTGCCAGCTCACCCACCGCATCTTGGGGAGGGGACACTGAAGCTTTCTTT. This encodes CASSPTASWGGDTEAFF.

The genes are TRBV7-2 and TRBJ2-1; 11 nucleotides agree with TRBD2. CDR1 and CDR2 (germline): SGHTA, FQGNSA. CDR3 length equals 15 residues. V was clipped by 4 bases and J by 7 bases; unmatched bases: 6. The CDR3 DNA reads TGTGCCAGCAGCTCACTAGCGGGGGCCCCTAATGAGCAGTTCTTC. This translates into CASSSLAGAPNEQFF.